The 3 T cell receptor beta chains reported below all come from one sample, sequenced in a study of cytomegalovirus exposure and HLA in healthy donors. The PCR contained 60 Vbeta and 13 Jbeta primers. The assay was immunoSEQ multiplex PCR, and TCRdb's table has in-frame clones only and misses some. Here the sample spans 140,000 to 150,000 clones, 65% to 85% being singletons. The sequencing input was PBMCs. The origin of the receptors is a woman in her thirties or forties in good health and CMV-seropositive.

In this sample, this clone turned up once. The gene calls are TRBV5-6 and TRBJ1-2; 10 bases align to TRBD1. V shed 4 bases, J shed 7 bases, and the junction held 4 bases outside the gene matches. This CDR3 has 13 amino acids. Looked up from germline, CDR1 is SGHDT and CDR2 is YYEEEE. CDR3 amino acids: CASSVGTGVGYTF. The CDR3 DNA reads TGTGCCAGCAGCGTCGGGACAGGGGTTGGCTACACCTTC.

J is TRBJ2-7 and V is TRBV27; TRBD1 agrees at 10 bases. The CDR3 is 14 amino acids. The germline V gene encodes CDR1 MNHEY and CDR2 SMNVEV (reference sequence). V lost 1 base and J lost 7; bases outside the gene matches: 4. In nucleotides, the CDR3 is TGTGCCAGCAGTTTATTCAGGACAGGGGGGGAGCAGTACTTC. Its translation is CASSLFRTGGEQYF.

The chain carries TRBV2 and TRBJ2-1; 7 bases map to TRBD2. V trimming: 5 bases; J trimming: 4 bases; junction bases outside the gene matches: 11. This CDR3 comprises 16 residues. Germline V CDR1 and CDR2: SNHLY, FYNNEI. The CDR3 sequence is CASSSPGLGGYNEQFF. The CDR3 nucleotides are TGTGCCAGCAGTTCCCCAGGGTTGGGGGGGTACAATGAGCAGTTCTTC. Supplemented by reference TRBV2 and TRBJ2-1, the full variable domain reads EPEVTQTPSHQVTQMGQEVILRCVPISNHLYFYWYRQILGQKVEFLVSFYNNEISEKSEIFDDQFSVERPDGSNFTLKIRSTKLEDSAMYFCASSSPGLGGYNEQFFGPGTRLTVL.